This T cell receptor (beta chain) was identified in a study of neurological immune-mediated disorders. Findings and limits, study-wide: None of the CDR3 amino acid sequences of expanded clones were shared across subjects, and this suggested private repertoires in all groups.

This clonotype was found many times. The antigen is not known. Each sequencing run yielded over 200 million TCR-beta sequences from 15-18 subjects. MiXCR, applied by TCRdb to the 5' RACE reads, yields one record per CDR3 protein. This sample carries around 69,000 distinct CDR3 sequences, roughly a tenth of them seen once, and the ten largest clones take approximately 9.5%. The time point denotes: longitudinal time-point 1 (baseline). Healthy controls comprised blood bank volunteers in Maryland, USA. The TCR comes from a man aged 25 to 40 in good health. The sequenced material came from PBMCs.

CDR3 coding DNA: TGTGCCAGCTCACGGGGGACAGGGGGCAATCAGCCCCAGCATTTT. This sequence encodes CASSRGTGGNQPQHF. V is TRBV18 and J is TRBJ1-5; 10 bases align to TRBD1. Unmatched junction bases numbered 2, after V lost 4 bases and J lost 2 bases. Germline V lookup: CDR1 KGHSH, CDR2 LQKENI. CDR3 size: 15 residues. The full variable domain, its missing parts supplied by reference TRBV18 and TRBJ1-5, is NAGVMQNPRHLVRRRGQEARLRCSPMKGHSHVYWYRQLPEEGLKFMVYLQKENIIDESGMPKERFSAEFPKEGPSILRIQQVVRGDSAAYFCASSRGTGGNQPQHFGDGTRLSIL.